This TCR beta chain was observed in a study of CD8+CD57+ T cells in acquired aplastic anemia. Study-wide results and caveats: Patients and controls shared twenty-nine CD8+ CDR3 sequences, highly expressed in patients.

Comments on this clonotype: Its antigen is not identified.

The template used for profiling TCR beta VDJ and CDR3 was genomic DNA. TCRdb reprocessed the reads with MiXCR, giving one entry per CDR3 protein. The sample lists approximately 300,000 distinct CDR3 sequences; 56% were seen once. J lost 4 bases, V lost 10 bases, and 6 bases had no gene match. This CDR3 has 13 amino acids. The germline gives CDR1 SNHLY, CDR2 FYNNEI. All sequencing subjects had displayed CD8+CD57+ cell expansion on flow cytometry. Severe acquired aplastic anemia was diagnosed in all patients. V gene TRBV2 combines with J gene TRBJ2-5; 10 nucleotides line up with TRBD1. Sequencing was carried out using sorted CD4+, CD8+, or CD8+CD57+ T cells (not recorded which) from PBMCs. The TCR originated in a human donor with aplastic anemia. The CDR3 spells CATEGQGRETQYF. The CDR3 bases are TGTGCCACAGAGGGACAGGGGAGAGAGACCCAGTACTTC. Based on the CDR3 plus reference TRBV2 and TRBJ2-5, the full variable domain is EPEVTQTPSHQVTQMGQEVILRCVPISNHLYFYWYRQILGQKVEFLVSFYNNEISEKSEIFDDQFSVERPDGSNFTLKIRSTKLEDSAMYFCATEGQGRETQYFGPGTRLLVL.